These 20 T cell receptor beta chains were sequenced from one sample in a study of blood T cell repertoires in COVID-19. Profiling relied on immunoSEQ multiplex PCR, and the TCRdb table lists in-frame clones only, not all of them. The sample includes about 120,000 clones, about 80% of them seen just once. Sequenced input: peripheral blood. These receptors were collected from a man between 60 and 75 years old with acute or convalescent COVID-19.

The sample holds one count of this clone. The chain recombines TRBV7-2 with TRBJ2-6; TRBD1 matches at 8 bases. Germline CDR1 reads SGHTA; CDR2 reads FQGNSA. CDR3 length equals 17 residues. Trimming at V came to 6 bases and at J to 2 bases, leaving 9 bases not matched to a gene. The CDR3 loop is CASRKQGGGAGANVLTF. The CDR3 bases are TGTGCCAGCAGGAAACAGGGGGGCGGTGCTGGGGCCAACGTCCTGACTTTC. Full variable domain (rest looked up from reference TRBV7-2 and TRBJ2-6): GAGVSQSPSNKVTEKGKDVELRCDPISGHTALYWYRQSLGQGLEFLIYFQGNSAPDKSGLPSDRFSAERTGGSVSTLTIQRTQQEDSAVYLCASRKQGGGAGANVLTFGAGSRLTVL.

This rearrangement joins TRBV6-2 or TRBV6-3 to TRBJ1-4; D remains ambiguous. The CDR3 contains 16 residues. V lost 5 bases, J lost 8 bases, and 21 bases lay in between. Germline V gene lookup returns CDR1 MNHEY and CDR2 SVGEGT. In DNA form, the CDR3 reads TGTGCCAGCAGTCGACATACCGGGAACAGAAAGGAAAAACTGTTTTTT. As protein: CASSRHTGNRKEKLFF.

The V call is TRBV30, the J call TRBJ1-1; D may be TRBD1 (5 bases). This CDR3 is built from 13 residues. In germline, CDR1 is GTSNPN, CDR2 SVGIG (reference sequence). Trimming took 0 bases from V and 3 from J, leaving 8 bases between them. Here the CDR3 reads CAWSVGRDTEAFF. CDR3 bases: TGTGCCTGGAGTGTAGGCAGGGACACTGAAGCTTTCTTT.

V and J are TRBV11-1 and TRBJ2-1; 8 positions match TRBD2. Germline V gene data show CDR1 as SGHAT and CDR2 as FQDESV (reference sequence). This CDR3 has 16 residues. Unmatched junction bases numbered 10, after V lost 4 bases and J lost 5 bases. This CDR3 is CASSYNSGKRNNEQFF. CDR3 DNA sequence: TGTGCCAGCAGCTATAATAGCGGGAAGCGGAACAATGAGCAGTTCTTC.

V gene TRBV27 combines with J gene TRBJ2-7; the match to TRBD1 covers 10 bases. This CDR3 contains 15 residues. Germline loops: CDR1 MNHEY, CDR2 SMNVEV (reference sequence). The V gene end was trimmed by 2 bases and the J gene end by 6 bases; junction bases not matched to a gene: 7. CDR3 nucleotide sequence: TGTGCCAGCAGTTTAGCCGGGACAGGGGTGAGCGAGCAGTACTTC. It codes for CASSLAGTGVSEQYF.

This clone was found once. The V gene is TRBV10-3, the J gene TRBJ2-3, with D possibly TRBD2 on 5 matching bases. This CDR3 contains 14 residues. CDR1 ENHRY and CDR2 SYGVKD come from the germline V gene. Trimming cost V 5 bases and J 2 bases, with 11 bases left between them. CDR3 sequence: CAISRLLFTDTQYF. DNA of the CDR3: TGTGCCATCAGTAGACTACTATTCACAGATACGCAGTATTTT.

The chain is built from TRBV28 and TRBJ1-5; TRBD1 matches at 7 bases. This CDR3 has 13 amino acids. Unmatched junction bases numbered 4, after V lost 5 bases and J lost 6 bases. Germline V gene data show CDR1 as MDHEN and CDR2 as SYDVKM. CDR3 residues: CASSTGVAQPQHF. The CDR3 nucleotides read TGTGCCAGCAGTACAGGGGTGGCTCAGCCCCAGCATTTT.

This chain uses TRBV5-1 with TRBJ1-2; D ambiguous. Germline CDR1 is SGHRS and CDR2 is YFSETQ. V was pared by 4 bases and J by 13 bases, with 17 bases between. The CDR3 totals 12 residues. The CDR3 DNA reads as TGCGCCAGCAGCCCCGGGGAGGGTGAGGTCACCTTC. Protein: CASSPGEGEVTF.

CDR3 sequence reads: CASSIRLSSYEQYF. The CDR3 coding sequence is TGTGCCAGTAGTATTCGACTGAGCTCCTACGAGCAGTACTTC. The chain employs TRBV19 and TRBJ2-7, with D unclear. CDR3 length equals 14 residues. Germline CDR1 reads LNHDA; CDR2 reads SQIVND (reference sequence). Deletions cut 3 bases from V and 0 bases from J, with 9 bases between.

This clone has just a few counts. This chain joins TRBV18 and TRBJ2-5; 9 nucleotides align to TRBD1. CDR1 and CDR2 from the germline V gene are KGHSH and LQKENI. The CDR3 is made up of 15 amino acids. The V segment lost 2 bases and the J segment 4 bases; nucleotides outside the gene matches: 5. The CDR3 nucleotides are TGTGCCAGCTCACCAAGGCAGGGACAGGGAGAGACCCAGTACTTC. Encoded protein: CASSPRQGQGETQYF.

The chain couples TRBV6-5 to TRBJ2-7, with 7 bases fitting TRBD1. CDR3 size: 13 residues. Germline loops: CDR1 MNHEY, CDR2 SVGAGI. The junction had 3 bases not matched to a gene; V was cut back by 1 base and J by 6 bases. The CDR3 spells CASSYLSGGEQYF. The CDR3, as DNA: TGTGCCAGCAGTTACTTATCAGGGGGCGAGCAGTACTTC.

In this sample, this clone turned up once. CDR3 sequence: CASKRLAGGKGNEQFF. The CDR3 coding sequence is TGCGCCAGCAAACGGCTAGCGGGAGGAAAAGGTAATGAGCAGTTCTTC. The chain joins TRBV5-1 to TRBJ2-1; 11 positions match TRBD2. Germline V lookup: CDR1 SGHRS, CDR2 YFSETQ. The V and J ends lost 6 bases and 7 bases, in that order; junction bases with no gene match: 12. CDR3 length equals 16 residues. Together with reference TRBV5-1 and TRBJ2-1, the CDR3 gives the full variable domain: KAGVTQTPRYLIKTRGQQVTLSCSPISGHRSVSWYQQTPGQGLQFLFEYFSETQRNKGNFPGRFSGRQFSNSRSEMNVSTLELGDSALYLCASKRLAGGKGNEQFFGPGTRLTVL.

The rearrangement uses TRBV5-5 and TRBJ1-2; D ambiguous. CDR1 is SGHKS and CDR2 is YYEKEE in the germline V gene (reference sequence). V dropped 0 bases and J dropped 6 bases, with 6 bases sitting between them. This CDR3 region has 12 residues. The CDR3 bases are TGTGCCAGCAGCTTGGGGCAGAATGGCTACACCTTC. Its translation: CASSLGQNGYTF.

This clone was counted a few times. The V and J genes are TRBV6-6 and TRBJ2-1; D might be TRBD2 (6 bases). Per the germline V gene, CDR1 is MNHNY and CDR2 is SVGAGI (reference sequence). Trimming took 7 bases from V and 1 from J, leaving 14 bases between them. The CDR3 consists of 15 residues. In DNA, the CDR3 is TGTGCCAGCAACCCTCAAGCGGGTTCCTACAATGAGCAGTTCTTC. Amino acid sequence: CASNPQAGSYNEQFF.

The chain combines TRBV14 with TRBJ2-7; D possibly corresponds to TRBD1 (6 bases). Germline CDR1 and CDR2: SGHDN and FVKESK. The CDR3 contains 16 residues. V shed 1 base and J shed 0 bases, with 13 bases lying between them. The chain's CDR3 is CASSQGRMGASYEQYF. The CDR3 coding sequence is TGTGCCAGCAGCCAAGGACGGATGGGGGCCTCCTACGAGCAGTACTTC.

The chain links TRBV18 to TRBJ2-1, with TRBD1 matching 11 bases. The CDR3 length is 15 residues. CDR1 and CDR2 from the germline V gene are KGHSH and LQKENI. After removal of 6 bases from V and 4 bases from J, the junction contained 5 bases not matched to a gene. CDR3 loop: CASSRGTGGYNEQFF. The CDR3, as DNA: TGTGCCAGCTCCCGCGGGACAGGGGGGTACAATGAGCAGTTCTTC.

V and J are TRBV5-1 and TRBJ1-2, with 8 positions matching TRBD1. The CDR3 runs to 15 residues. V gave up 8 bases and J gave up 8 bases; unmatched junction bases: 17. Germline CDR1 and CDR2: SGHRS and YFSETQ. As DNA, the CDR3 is TGCGCCAGTAATAGGGACGGACAGGGAAAGGACGGCTACACCTTC. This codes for CASNRDGQGKDGYTF.

The DNA of the CDR3 is TGTGCCAGCAGTTTGACAGGGGGGCCCTCATCTGAAGCTTTCTTT. Its translation is CASSLTGGPSSEAFF. J is TRBJ1-1 and V is TRBV9, with 9 bases that match TRBD1. This CDR3 is 15 amino acids long. Germline V CDR1 and CDR2: SGDLS, YYNGEE. The trim removed 5 bases at V and 6 bases at J, leaving 11 bases unmatched.

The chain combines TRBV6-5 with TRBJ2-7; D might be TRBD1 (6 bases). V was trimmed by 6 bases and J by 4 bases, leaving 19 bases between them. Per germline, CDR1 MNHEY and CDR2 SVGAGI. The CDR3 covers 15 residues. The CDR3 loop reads CASRALRQATYEQYF. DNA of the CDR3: TGTGCCAGCAGGGCACTTAGACAGGCCACGTACGAGCAGTACTTC.

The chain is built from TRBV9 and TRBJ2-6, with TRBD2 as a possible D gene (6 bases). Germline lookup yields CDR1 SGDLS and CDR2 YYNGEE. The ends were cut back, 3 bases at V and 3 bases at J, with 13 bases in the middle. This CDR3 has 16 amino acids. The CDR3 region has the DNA TGTGCCAGCAGCGCCCCCGGGACTTTTGGGGCCAACGTCCTGACTTTC. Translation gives CASSAPGTFGANVLTF. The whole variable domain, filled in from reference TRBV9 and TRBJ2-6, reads DSGVTQTPKHLITATGQRVTLRCSPRSGDLSVYWYQQSLDQGLQFLIQYYNGEERAKGNILERFSAQQFPDLHSELNLSSLELGDSALYFCASSAPGTFGANVLTFGAGSRLTVL.